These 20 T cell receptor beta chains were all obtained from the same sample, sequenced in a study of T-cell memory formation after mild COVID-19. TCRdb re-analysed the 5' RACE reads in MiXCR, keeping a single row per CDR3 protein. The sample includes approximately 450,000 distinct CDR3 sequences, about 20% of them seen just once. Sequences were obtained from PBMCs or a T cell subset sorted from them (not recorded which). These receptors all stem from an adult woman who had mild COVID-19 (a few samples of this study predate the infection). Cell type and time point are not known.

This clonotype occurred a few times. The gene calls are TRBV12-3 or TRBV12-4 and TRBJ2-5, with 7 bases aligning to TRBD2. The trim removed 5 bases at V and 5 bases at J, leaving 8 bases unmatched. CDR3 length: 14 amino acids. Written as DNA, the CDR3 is TGTGCCAGCAGTCCTCATGGGGGAGGGGAGACCCAGTACTTC. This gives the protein CASSPHGGGETQYF.

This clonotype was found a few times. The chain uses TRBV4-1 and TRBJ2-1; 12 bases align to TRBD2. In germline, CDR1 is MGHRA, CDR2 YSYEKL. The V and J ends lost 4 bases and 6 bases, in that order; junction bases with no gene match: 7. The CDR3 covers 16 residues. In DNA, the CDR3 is TGCGCCAGCAGCCTAACCCCGGGACTAGCGGGCAATGAGCAGTTCTTC. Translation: CASSLTPGLAGNEQFF.

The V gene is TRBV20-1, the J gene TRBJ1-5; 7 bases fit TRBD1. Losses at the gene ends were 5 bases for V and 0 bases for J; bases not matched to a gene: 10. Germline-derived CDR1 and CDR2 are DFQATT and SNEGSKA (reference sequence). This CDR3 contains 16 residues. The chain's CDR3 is CSALRDSVYSNQPQHF. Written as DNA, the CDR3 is TGCAGTGCTCTCCGGGACAGTGTTTATAGCAATCAGCCCCAGCATTTT.

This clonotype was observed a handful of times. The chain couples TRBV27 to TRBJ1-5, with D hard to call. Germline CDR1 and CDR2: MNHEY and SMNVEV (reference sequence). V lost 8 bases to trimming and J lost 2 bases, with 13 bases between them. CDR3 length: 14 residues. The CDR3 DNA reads TGTGCCAGCCCGCAAAGGAATGGCAATCAGCCCCAGCATTTT. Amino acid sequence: CASPQRNGNQPQHF.

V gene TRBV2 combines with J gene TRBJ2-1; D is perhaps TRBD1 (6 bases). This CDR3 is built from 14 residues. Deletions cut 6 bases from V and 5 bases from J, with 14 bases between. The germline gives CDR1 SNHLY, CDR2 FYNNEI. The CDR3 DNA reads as TGTGCCAGCAGCGGTCTACAGGGCCACAATGAGCAGTTCTTC. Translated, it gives CASSGLQGHNEQFF.

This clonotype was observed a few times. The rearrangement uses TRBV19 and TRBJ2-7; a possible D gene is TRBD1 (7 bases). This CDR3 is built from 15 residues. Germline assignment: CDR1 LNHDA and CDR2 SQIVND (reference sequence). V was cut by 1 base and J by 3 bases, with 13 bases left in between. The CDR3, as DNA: TGTGCCAGTAGTATAGCCCCAGGGGGAGGCTACGAGCAGTACTTC. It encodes CASSIAPGGGYEQYF.

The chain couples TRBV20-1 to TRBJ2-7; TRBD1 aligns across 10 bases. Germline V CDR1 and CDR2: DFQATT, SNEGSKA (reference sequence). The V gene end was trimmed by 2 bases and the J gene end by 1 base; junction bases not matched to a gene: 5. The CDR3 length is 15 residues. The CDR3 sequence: CSARSRDRGSYEQYF. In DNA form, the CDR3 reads TGCAGTGCTAGATCCCGGGACAGGGGTTCCTACGAGCAGTACTTC.

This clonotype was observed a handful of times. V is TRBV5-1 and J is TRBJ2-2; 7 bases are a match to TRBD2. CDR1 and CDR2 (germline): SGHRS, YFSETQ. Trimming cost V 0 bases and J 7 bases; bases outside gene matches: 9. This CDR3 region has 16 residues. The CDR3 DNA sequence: TGCGCCAGCAGCTTGGCCGTGCGGGAGCGCGGCGGGGAGCTGTTTTTT. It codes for CASSLAVRERGGELFF.

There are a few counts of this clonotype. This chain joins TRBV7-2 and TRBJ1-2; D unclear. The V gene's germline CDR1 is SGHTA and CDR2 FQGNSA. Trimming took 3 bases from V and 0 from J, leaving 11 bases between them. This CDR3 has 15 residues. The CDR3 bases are TGTGCCAGCAGCTTCGTGCATCTGACTAACTATGGCTACACCTTC. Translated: CASSFVHLTNYGYTF. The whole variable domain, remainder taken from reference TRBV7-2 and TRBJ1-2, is GAGVSQSPSNKVTEKGKDVELRCDPISGHTALYWYRQSLGQGLEFLIYFQGNSAPDKSGLPSDRFSAERTGGSVSTLTIQRTQQEDSAVYLCASSFVHLTNYGYTFGSGTRLTVV.

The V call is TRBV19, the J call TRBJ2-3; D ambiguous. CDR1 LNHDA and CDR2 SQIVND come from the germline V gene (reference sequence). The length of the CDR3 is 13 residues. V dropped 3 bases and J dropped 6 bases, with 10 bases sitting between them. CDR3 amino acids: CASSIWSMDTQYF. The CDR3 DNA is TGTGCCAGTAGTATCTGGTCCATGGATACGCAGTATTTT.

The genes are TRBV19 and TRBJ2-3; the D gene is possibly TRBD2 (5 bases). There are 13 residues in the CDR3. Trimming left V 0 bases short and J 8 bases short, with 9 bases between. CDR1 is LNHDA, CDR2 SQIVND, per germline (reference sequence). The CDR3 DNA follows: TGTGCCAGTAGTATAGAGGCCCGGGGTACGCAGTATTTT. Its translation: CASSIEARGTQYF. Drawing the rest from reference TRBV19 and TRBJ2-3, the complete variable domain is DGGITQSPKYLFRKEGQNVTLSCEQNLNHDAMYWYRQDPGQGLRLIYYSQIVNDFQKGDIAEGYSVSREKKESFPLTVTSAQKNPTAFYLCASSIEARGTQYFGPGTRLTVL.

The CDR3 DNA follows: TGTGCCTGGACGGTGAACTCCTACGAGCAGTACTTC. Translating it yields CAWTVNSYEQYF. V usage is TRBV30 and J usage is TRBJ2-7; D gene unclear. The CDR3 is made up of 12 amino acids. Per the germline V gene, CDR1 is GTSNPN and CDR2 is SVGIG (reference sequence). V was trimmed by 4 bases and J by 0 bases, leaving 7 bases between them.

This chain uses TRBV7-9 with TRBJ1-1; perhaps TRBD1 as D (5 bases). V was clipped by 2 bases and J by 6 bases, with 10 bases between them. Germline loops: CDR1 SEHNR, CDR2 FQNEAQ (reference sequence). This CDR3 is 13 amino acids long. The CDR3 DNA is TGTGCCAGCAGCTTAAGGGGTTTCGCTGAAGCTTTCTTT. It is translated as CASSLRGFAEAFF.

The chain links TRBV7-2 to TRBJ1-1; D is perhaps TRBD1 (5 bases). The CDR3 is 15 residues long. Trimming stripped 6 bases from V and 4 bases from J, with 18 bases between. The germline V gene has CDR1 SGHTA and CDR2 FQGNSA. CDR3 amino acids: CASRSAAGGGTEAFF. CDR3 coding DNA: TGTGCCAGCAGATCGGCGGCGGGCGGGGGCACTGAAGCTTTCTTT.

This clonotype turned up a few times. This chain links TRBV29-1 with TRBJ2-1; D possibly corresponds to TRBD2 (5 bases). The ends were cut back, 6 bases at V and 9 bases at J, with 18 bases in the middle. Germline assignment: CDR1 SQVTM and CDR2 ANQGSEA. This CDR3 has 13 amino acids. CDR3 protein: CSVSTSGAGEQFF. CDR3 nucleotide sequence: TGCAGCGTCTCTACCTCGGGTGCGGGTGAGCAGTTCTTC.

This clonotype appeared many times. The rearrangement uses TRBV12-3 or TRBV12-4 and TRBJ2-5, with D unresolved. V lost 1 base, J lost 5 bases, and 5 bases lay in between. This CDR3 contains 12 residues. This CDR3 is CASSLGMETQYF. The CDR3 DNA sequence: TGTGCCAGCAGTTTAGGGATGGAGACCCAGTACTTC.

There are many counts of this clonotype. As DNA, the CDR3 is TGTGCCATCAGTGAGTCCGGGACAGGGGCCTACGAGCAGTACTTC. Translating it yields CAISESGTGAYEQYF. V usage is TRBV10-3 and J usage is TRBJ2-7, with 10 positions matching TRBD1. CDR1 is ENHRY, CDR2 SYGVKD, per germline. After removal of 0 bases from V and 2 bases from J, the junction contained 1 base not matched to a gene. This CDR3 contains 15 residues.

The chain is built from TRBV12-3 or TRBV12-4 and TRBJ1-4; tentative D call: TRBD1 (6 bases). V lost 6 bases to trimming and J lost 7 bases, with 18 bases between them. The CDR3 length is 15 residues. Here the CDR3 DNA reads TGTGCCAGCAGCTCACACGGGGGCGTGAGTGAAAAACTGTTTTTT. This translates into CASSSHGGVSEKLFF.

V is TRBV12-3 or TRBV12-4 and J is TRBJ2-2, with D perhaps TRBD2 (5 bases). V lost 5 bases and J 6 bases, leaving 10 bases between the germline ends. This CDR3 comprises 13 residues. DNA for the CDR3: TGTGCCAGCAGTCCACCTAGCCCCGGGGAGCTGTTTTTT. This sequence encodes CASSPPSPGELFF.

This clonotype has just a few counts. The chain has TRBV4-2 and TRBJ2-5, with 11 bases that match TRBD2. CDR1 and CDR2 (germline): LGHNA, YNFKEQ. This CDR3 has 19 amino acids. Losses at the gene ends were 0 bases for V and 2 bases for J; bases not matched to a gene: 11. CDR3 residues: CASSQETVAGGRGQETQYF. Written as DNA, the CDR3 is TGTGCCAGCAGCCAAGAAACGGTAGCGGGGGGGCGAGGTCAAGAGACCCAGTACTTC.